The rows below give T cell receptor beta chains drawn from one sample of a study of cytomegalovirus exposure and HLA in healthy donors. Sequenced by immunoSEQ multiplex PCR; TCRdb stores in-frame clones only, minus some. The sample consists of about 120,000 clones, about four fifths of them appearing once. Sequenced sample: PBMCs. These receptors originate from a young woman in good health and CMV-seronegative. Both conserved end residues are part of each CDR3. The order of the fields is D gene, V gene, clone size, J gene, CDR3 protein, CDR3 DNA. D genes are given only for firm matches. A clone size is listed for some rows: how often the clone was seen (once, few, many), or a class if it is expanded.

.	TRBV27	.	TRBJ1-5	CASSLRGNQPQHF	TGTGCCAGCAGTTTAAGGGGGAACCAGCCCCAGCATTTT
TRBD2	TRBV19	.	TRBJ2-2	CASSVSGASTGELFF	TGTGCCAGTAGTGTTAGCGGGGCGAGCACCGGGGAGCTGTTTTTT
.	TRBV6-5	.	TRBJ1-2	CASIQGRTGYGYTF	TGTGCCAGCATCCAAGGGAGGACGGGGTATGGCTACACCTTC
TRBD1	TRBV5-1	few	TRBJ2-6	CASSGGQGISGANVLTF	TGCGCCAGCAGCGGCGGACAGGGGATCTCGGGGGCCAACGTCCTGACTTTC
.	TRBV6-5	.	TRBJ1-1	CATPRDCEAFF	TGTGCCACGCCGAGGGACTGTGAAGCTTTCTTT
TRBD2	TRBV19	.	TRBJ2-3	CASSITLAGSTDTQYF	TGTGCCAGTAGTATAACTCTAGCGGGATCGACAGATACGCAGTATTTT
TRBD2	TRBV27	.	TRBJ2-1	CASSFSGGPTLEQFF	TGTGCCAGCAGTTTTTCGGGGGGGCCCACCCTTGAGCAGTTCTTC
TRBD2	TRBV4-1	.	TRBJ2-1	CASSQDEASGRAFYNEQFF	TGCGCCAGCAGCCAAGATGAGGCTAGCGGGAGGGCCTTCTACAATGAGCAGTTCTTC
.	TRBV2	.	TRBJ1-2	CASRPTPTHNYGYTF	TGTGCCAGCAGGCCTACTCCGACTCATAACTATGGCTACACCTTC
.	TRBV14	.	TRBJ1-1	CASSSKADTEAFF	TGTGCCAGCAGCTCAAAGGCGGACACTGAAGCTTTCTTT
.	TRBV4-3	.	TRBJ2-1	CASSLRGGGAGEFF	TGCGCCAGCAGCCTAAGAGGGGGAGGGGCAGGTGAGTTCTTC
.	TRBV14	once	TRBJ1-2	CASSQSRSYGYTF	TGTGCCAGCAGCCAGAGTCGTAGCTATGGCTACACCTTC
.	TRBV27	.	TRBJ1-5	CASSPHGANQPQHF	TGTGCCAGCAGTCCACATGGGGCCAATCAGCCCCAGCATTTT
TRBD1	TRBV5-1	.	TRBJ1-3	CASSPTGLSGNTIYF	TGCGCCAGCAGCCCGACAGGGCTGAGCGGAAACACCATATATTTT
TRBD2	TRBV7-9	few	TRBJ2-7	CASSRPGLATHEQYF	TGTGCCAGCAGTCGTCCGGGACTAGCAACACACGAGCAGTACTTC
TRBD2	TRBV27	once	TRBJ2-3	CASSSRDYRFTDTQYF	TGTGCCAGCAGTTCACGGGACTACAGGTTCACAGATACGCAGTATTTT
TRBD1	TRBV6-5	.	TRBJ1-1	CASSYSRGAQAFF	TGTGCCAGCAGTTACTCCAGGGGGGCCCAAGCTTTCTTT
TRBD2	TRBV5-1	.	TRBJ2-3	CASSLLAGSGRGTDTQYF	TGCGCCAGCAGCTTGTTAGCGGGTAGCGGGAGGGGCACAGATACGCAGTATTTT
.	TRBV10-2	.	TRBJ2-2	CASSDRLQANTGELFF	TGCGCCAGCAGTGATCGGTTACAGGCGAACACCGGGGAGCTGTTTTTT
.	TRBV19	.	TRBJ1-3	CASSIPGGASGNTIYF	TGTGCCAGTAGTATTCCCGGGGGAGCCTCTGGAAACACCATATATTTT
.	TRBV6-6	.	TRBJ2-1	CASSAVRDNEQFF	TGTGCCAGCAGTGCTGTGAGGGACAATGAGCAGTTCTTC
.	TRBV2	.	TRBJ2-7	CASSGRLDYEQYF	TGTGCCAGCAGTGGAAGGCTAGACTACGAGCAGTACTTC
.	TRBV7-9	.	TRBJ2-7	CASSLYGNTDSYEQYF	TGTGCCAGCAGCTTATATGGTAACACCGACTCCTACGAGCAGTACTTC
TRBD1	TRBV7-9	.	TRBJ1-1	CAVIWPGQTNTEAFF	TGTGCCGTCATTTGGCCGGGACAGACGAACACTGAAGCTTTCTTT
.	TRBV7-9	once	TRBJ2-7	CASSTQLVYEQYF	TGTGCCAGCAGCACCCAACTAGTCTACGAGCAGTACTTC
.	TRBV7-6	few	TRBJ1-4	CASSLVQGTNEKLFF	TGTGCCAGCAGCTTAGTCCAGGGGACTAATGAAAAACTGTTTTTT
.	TRBV19	.	TRBJ1-4	CASSIAEAGTNEKLFF	TGTGCCAGTAGTATCGCCGAGGCAGGGACTAATGAAAAACTGTTTTTT
.	TRBV2	.	TRBJ2-7	CASSDQSYEQYF	TGTGCCAGCAGTGACCAGTCCTACGAGCAGTACTTC
.	TRBV6-1	.	TRBJ2-3	CASSEASRTSTDTQYF	TGTGCCAGCAGTGAAGCGTCCCGGACTAGCACAGATACGCAGTATTTT
.	TRBV2	.	TRBJ2-5	CASSEAKASPDLEQYF	TGTGCCAGCAGTGAAGCGAAGGCCTCCCCTGATTTGGAGCAGTACTTC
.	TRBV6-4	.	TRBJ1-1	CASSVRENTEAFF	TGTGCCAGCAGTGTCAGGGAGAACACTGAAGCTTTCTTT
.	TRBV21-1	.	TRBJ1-2	CASIQLNYGYTF	TGTGCCAGCATACAGCTTAACTATGGCTACACCTTC
TRBD1	TRBV5-4	.	TRBJ2-3	CASSFGQGTDTQYF	TGTGCCAGCAGCTTCGGACAGGGCACAGATACGCAGTATTTT
.	TRBV11-2	.	TRBJ2-5	CASSLGVANQETQYF	TGTGCCAGCAGCTTAGGTGTGGCAAACCAAGAGACCCAGTACTTC
TRBD2	TRBV29-1	.	TRBJ2-2	CSGGRANTGELFF	TGCAGCGGCGGGAGGGCGAACACCGGGGAGCTGTTTTTT
TRBD2	TRBV19	.	TRBJ2-1	CASSTTSGRAGEQFF	TGTGCCAGTAGCACAACTAGCGGGAGGGCTGGTGAGCAGTTCTTC